The sequence of this T cell receptor (beta chain) was determined in a study of CXCR3-negative and CXCR3-positive naive CD8 T cells. The authors prepared UMI-labeled TRB cDNA libraries by 5' RACE. TCRdb reprocessed the 5' RACE reads, with one entry per CDR3 protein and no DNA. The sample holds about 62,000 distinct CDR3 sequences. Germline V gene sequence: CDR1 SEHNR, CDR2 FQNEAQ (reference sequence). This CDR3 is built from 14 residues. The clonotype comes from a human donor in good health. Some clones in this sample may be carry-over from other donors' samples. The rearrangement links TRBV7-9 to TRBJ2-1; without DNA, the TCRdb call of TRBD1 cannot be checked. Sequenced: naive CXCR3- CD8+ T cells from blood. Described subset: CD45RO-CCR7+CD27+CD95- naive CD8+ T cells lacking CXCR3 (TNR3-). CDR3 loop: CASKRGSSYNEQFF.